This passage covers 29 T cell receptor beta chains from one sample sequenced in a study of blood T cell repertoires in COVID-19 (dated by TCRdb to between 2020 and 2021). Libraries were made using the immunoSEQ multiplex PCR assay. TCRdb's version of the immuneACCESS table is confined to in-frame rearrangements and falls short of the full clone set. An unresolved V gene accounts for under half of the shortfall where checked; the remainder is of unknown origin. Recorded for this sample are around 310,000 clones; 75% to 95% of them occurred a single time. Roughly 7% of the sample rests with the top ten. Sequenced material: peripheral blood. These receptors came from a woman aged 25 to 39 with COVID-19, enrolled during active disease.

V usage is TRBV30 and J usage is TRBJ2-1; 9 nucleotides line up with TRBD2. The germline gives CDR1 GTSNPN, CDR2 SVGIG (reference sequence). This CDR3 contains 18 residues. The ends lost 4 bases at V and 0 bases at J; junction bases unmatched: 13. CDR3 sequence: CAWNLGAGGSSSYNEQFF. CDR3 bases: TGTGCCTGGAACCTGGGGGCGGGAGGGTCAAGCTCCTACAATGAGCAGTTCTTC.

CDR3 sequence: CASSDAYYEQYF. DNA for the CDR3: TGTGCCAGCAGTGACGCCTACTACGAGCAGTACTTC. The rearrangement joins TRBV25-1 to TRBJ2-7, with D hard to call. The CDR3 is made up of 12 amino acids. From germline, CDR1 is MGHDK and CDR2 SYGVNS. Trimming took 3 bases from V and 3 from J, leaving 6 bases between them.

DNA for the CDR3: TGTGCCAGCAGCAAAGGGACAGACGGTCGCTATAATTCACCCCTCCACTTT. Protein product: CASSKGTDGRYNSPLHF. The rearrangement uses TRBV9 and TRBJ1-6; TRBD1 matches at 7 bases. The CDR3 has 17 amino acids. Losses at the gene ends were 4 bases for V and 3 bases for J; bases not matched to a gene: 10. Germline CDR1 SGDLS, CDR2 YYNGEE.

The rearrangement joins TRBV6-6 to TRBJ2-7; TRBD1 might be the D (7 bases). This CDR3 is built from 16 residues. Germline V gives CDR1 MNHNY, CDR2 SVGAGI (reference sequence). Trimming removed 0 bases at V and 6 bases at J, with 18 bases between. For the CDR3, the DNA is TGTGCCAGCAGTTACTCTTCCGCAGGGGGAGGCGGCGAGCAGTACTTC. Translating gives CASSYSSAGGGGEQYF.

This rearrangement joins TRBV7-8 to TRBJ1-1; 12 bases map to TRBD1. This CDR3 contains 15 residues. Germline assignment: CDR1 SGHVS and CDR2 FQNEAQ. Germline trimming cut 0 bases from V and 6 bases from J; bases unmatched to any gene: 2. CDR3 sequence (DNA): TGTGCCAGCAGCTTAGCAGGGACAGGGGGCTCTGAAGCTTTCTTT. Its translation is CASSLAGTGGSEAFF.

Note on this clone: The sample holds other DNA sequences that translate to the same CDR3. V and J are TRBV5-1 and TRBJ1-2; 9 bases fit TRBD1. Losses at the gene ends were 0 bases for V and 3 bases for J; bases not matched to a gene: 0. The CDR3 runs to 14 residues. Per germline, CDR1 SGHRS and CDR2 YFSETQ. CDR3 in amino acids: CASSLGQGDYGYTF. The CDR3 coding sequence is TGCGCCAGCAGCTTGGGACAGGGGGACTATGGCTACACCTTC.

This sequence joins TRBV15 and TRBJ2-5; 9 nucleotides match TRBD2. The CDR3 consists of 14 residues. From germline, CDR1 is LNHNV and CDR2 YYDKDF (reference sequence). Trimming at V came to 2 bases and at J to 4 bases, leaving 2 bases not matched to a gene. CDR3 protein: CATSRLSGGETQYF. CDR3 nucleotide sequence: TGTGCCACCAGCAGACTTAGCGGGGGAGAGACCCAGTACTTC. The full variable domain, rest sourced from reference TRBV15 and TRBJ2-5, is DAMVIQNPRYQVTQFGKPVTLSCSQTLNHNVMYWYQQKSSQAPKLLFHYYDKDFNNEADTPDNFQSRRPNTSFCFLDIRSPGLGDTAMYLCATSRLSGGETQYFGPGTRLLVL.

This rearrangement joins TRBV19 to TRBJ2-7; D perhaps matches TRBD1 (6 bases). The length of the CDR3 is 15 residues. V was pared by 3 bases and J by 2 bases, with 14 bases between. CDR1 and CDR2 from the germline V gene are LNHDA and SQIVND (reference sequence). In DNA, the CDR3 is TGTGCCAGTAGTATCGCTGCCAGGGGTACCTACGAGCAGTACTTC. This sequence encodes CASSIAARGTYEQYF.

The V and J genes are TRBV6-2 or TRBV6-3 and TRBJ2-3; 11 bases are a match to TRBD2. The CDR3 totals 17 residues. After removal of 0 bases from V and 0 bases from J, the junction contained 2 bases not matched to a gene. From germline, CDR1 is MNHEY and CDR2 SVGEGT. CDR3 coding DNA: TGTGCCAGCAGTTACTCGACTAGCGGGGTTAGCACAGATACGCAGTATTTT. This sequence encodes CASSYSTSGVSTDTQYF.

CDR3 loop: CASSDFAGTEAFF. CDR3 nucleotide sequence: TGTGCCAGCAGCGACTTTGCGGGCACTGAAGCTTTCTTT. V gene TRBV7-3 combines with J gene TRBJ1-1; D gene ambiguous. Germline V gene lookup returns CDR1 SGHTA and CDR2 FQGTGA. Between the trimmed V and J ends, which lost 5 bases and 4 bases, there was a span of 11 bases. CDR3 length: 13 amino acids.

This chain links TRBV5-1 with TRBJ2-5, with TRBD1 matching 8 bases. Germline CDR1 SGHRS, CDR2 YFSETQ. The CDR3 runs 15 residues. After removal of 4 bases from V and 0 bases from J, the junction contained 5 bases not matched to a gene. The chain's CDR3 is CASSRGTGYQETQYF. DNA for the CDR3: TGCGCCAGCAGCCGAGGGACAGGCTACCAAGAGACCCAGTACTTC.

About this clone itself: The junction differs from germline at one of its ends, possibly a read error. The sample holds other DNA sequences that translate to the same CDR3. The J gene is TRBJ2-7, the V gene TRBV2; 8 bases fit TRBD1. CDR1 and CDR2 from the germline V gene are SNHLY and FYNNEI. CDR3 length: 14 amino acids. The CDR3 DNA sequence: TGTGCCAGCAGTGGGGACAGGAGGGACGACGAACAGTACTTC. Amino acids: CASSGDRRDDEQYF.

The CDR3, as DNA: TGCAGTGCTAGTCCCCTAGCTGCGAGCTACGAGCAGTACTTC. Protein: CSASPLAASYEQYF. This chain links TRBV20-1 with TRBJ2-7, with a weak D call TRBD2 (5 bases). Looked up from germline, CDR1 is DFQATT and CDR2 is SNEGSKA (reference sequence). The CDR3 has 14 amino acids. The V gene lost 3 bases and the J gene lost 3 bases, with 15 bases spanning the gap.

V usage is TRBV30 and J usage is TRBJ2-3; 11 bases fit TRBD2. The CDR3 is 14 residues long. Germline V gives CDR1 GTSNPN, CDR2 SVGIG (reference sequence). With 7 bases clipped from V and 4 bases from J, the junction kept 7 bases outside the gene matches. In DNA form, the CDR3 reads TGTGCCTTCTCTAGCGGGAGGATAGCAGATACGCAGTATTTT. Amino acid sequence: CAFSSGRIADTQYF. The variable domain in full, with the rest retrieved from reference TRBV30 and TRBJ2-3, is SQTIHQWPATLVQPVGSPLSLECTVEGTSNPNLYWYRQAAGRGLQLLFYSVGIGQISSEVPQNLSASRPQDRQFILSSKKLLLSDSGFYLCAFSSGRIADTQYFGPGTRLTVL.

The chain links TRBV4-3 to TRBJ2-7; 7 positions agree with TRBD1. Losses at the gene ends were 0 bases for V and 9 bases for J; bases not matched to a gene: 17. CDR3 length equals 17 residues. Germline V gene data show CDR1 as LGHNA and CDR2 as YSLEER. Here the CDR3 reads CASSQDLGDSQLKGQYF. The CDR3, as DNA: TGCGCCAGCAGCCAAGATTTAGGGGACAGTCAGTTGAAGGGGCAGTACTTC.

The chain couples TRBV5-6 to TRBJ1-2; D is perhaps TRBD1 (5 bases). This CDR3 has 13 amino acids. Between the trimmed V and J ends, which lost 4 bases and 8 bases, there was a span of 15 bases. The germline CDR1 and CDR2 sequences are SGHDT and YYEEEE. The CDR3 loop is CASSRGSQTGYTF. CDR3 sequence (DNA): TGTGCCAGCAGCAGGGGCTCCCAGACGGGCTACACCTTC.

The J gene is TRBJ2-7, the V gene TRBV5-1, with 8 bases matching TRBD2. The germline gives CDR1 SGHRS, CDR2 YFSETQ. This CDR3 region has 13 residues. Trimming cost V 5 bases and J 3 bases; bases outside gene matches: 4. The CDR3 protein is CASRATSVYEQYF. CDR3 DNA: TGCGCCAGCAGGGCGACTAGCGTCTACGAGCAGTACTTC. Using reference TRBV5-1 and TRBJ2-7 for the parts outside the CDR3, the full variable domain is KAGVTQTPRYLIKTRGQQVTLSCSPISGHRSVSWYQQTPGQGLQFLFEYFSETQRNKGNFPGRFSGRQFSNSRSEMNVSTLELGDSALYLCASRATSVYEQYFGPGTRLTVT.

The CDR3 loop is CATSRELAGSYNEQFF. CDR3 nucleotide sequence: TGTGCCACCAGCAGAGAACTAGCGGGATCCTACAATGAGCAGTTCTTC. The gene calls are TRBV15 and TRBJ2-1, with 10 bases lining up with TRBD2. Looked up from germline, CDR1 is LNHNV and CDR2 is YYDKDF (reference sequence). The CDR3 consists of 16 residues. V shed 0 bases, J shed 1 base, and the junction held 0 bases outside the gene matches.

This clone was observed a few times. J is TRBJ2-7 and V is TRBV7-8; no definite D call. V lost 1 base, J lost 2 bases, and 12 bases lay in between. CDR1 SGHVS and CDR2 FQNEAQ come from the germline V gene. The length of the CDR3 is 15 residues. The DNA for the CDR3 is TGTGCCAGCAGCTTAGGGTTCCAGGCCACCTACGAGCAGTACTTC. As protein: CASSLGFQATYEQYF.

The J gene is TRBJ2-7, the V gene TRBV7-2, with 9 bases that match TRBD2. Germline assignment: CDR1 SGHTA and CDR2 FQGNSA. The CDR3 has 16 residues. V lost 1 base to trimming and J lost 3 bases; unmatched junction nucleotides: 7. CDR3 coding DNA: TGTGCCAGCAGCTTAGGTGGCGGGAGGGCCCTCTACGAGCAGTACTTC. Translation: CASSLGGGRALYEQYF.

The gene calls are TRBV18 and TRBJ1-1; D uncertain. The V and J ends lost 1 base and 5 bases respectively, with 11 bases between them. Germline V gene sequence: CDR1 KGHSH, CDR2 LQKENI. The CDR3 length is 14 residues. CDR3 amino acids: CASSPLSELTEAFF. The CDR3 DNA follows: TGTGCCAGCTCACCACTGTCAGAATTGACTGAAGCTTTCTTT. The full variable domain, with the rest looked up from reference TRBV18 and TRBJ1-1, is NAGVMQNPRHLVRRRGQEARLRCSPMKGHSHVYWYRQLPEEGLKFMVYLQKENIIDESGMPKERFSAEFPKEGPSILRIQQVVRGDSAAYFCASSPLSELTEAFFGQGTRLTVV.

The rearrangement joins TRBV10-3 to TRBJ2-5; 8 bases are shared with TRBD1. The CDR3 is 15 residues long. The junction had 7 bases not matched to a gene; V was cut back by 3 bases and J by 4 bases. Germline V gene sequence: CDR1 ENHRY, CDR2 SYGVKD. CDR3 loop: CAISDAAGGRETQYF. The CDR3 DNA is TGTGCCATCAGTGACGCCGCAGGGGGCCGAGAGACCCAGTACTTC.

The J gene is TRBJ2-7, the V gene TRBV6-4, with a tentative D call TRBD2 (5 bases). V shed 4 bases and J shed 3 bases, with 10 bases lying between them. The germline CDR1 and CDR2 sequences are MRHNA and SNTAGT. The CDR3 extends over 13 amino acids. DNA for the CDR3: TGTGCCAGCAGTGTTCCCGGACTCTACGAGCAGTACTTC. Its translation is CASSVPGLYEQYF.

This clone was detected once. CDR3 in amino acids: CASSITGSDQPQHF. CDR3 sequence (DNA): TGTGCCAGTAGTATAACGGGGAGCGATCAGCCCCAGCATTTT. The gene calls are TRBV19 and TRBJ1-5, with D unclear. The germline V gene encodes CDR1 LNHDA and CDR2 SQIVND (reference sequence). V was shortened by 2 bases and J by 5 bases, with 10 bases between the two germline ends. This CDR3 contains 14 residues.

The chain is built from TRBV11-3 and TRBJ2-1, with D tentatively TRBD2 (6 bases). V was cut by 7 bases and J by 3 bases, with 19 bases left in between. The CDR3 length is 16 residues. Germline V gene data show CDR1 as SGHNT and CDR2 as YENEEA. CDR3 in amino acids: CASIENWASDYNEQFF. DNA for the CDR3: TGTGCCAGCATCGAGAATTGGGCTAGCGACTACAATGAGCAGTTCTTC.

The chain uses TRBV2 and TRBJ2-1, with 9 bases lining up with TRBD2. Germline trimming cut 1 base from V and 11 bases from J; bases unmatched to any gene: 3. The CDR3 is 13 residues long. The germline V gene has CDR1 SNHLY and CDR2 FYNNEI. In DNA form, the CDR3 reads TGTGCCAGCAGTGAAGACCTAGCGGGGAAGCAGTTCTTC. Its protein product is CASSEDLAGKQFF.

The CDR3 nucleotides read TGTGCCAGCAGCCCTCTTTTCGGCTTTCCGCAGGGCACCGGGGAGCTGTTTTTT. Its protein is CASSPLFGFPQGTGELFF. J is TRBJ2-2 and V is TRBV11-2; perhaps TRBD1 as D (5 bases). V lost 5 bases and J lost 4, with 23 bases in between. CDR1 is SGHAT, CDR2 FQNNGV, per germline. The CDR3 runs 18 residues.

This rearrangement joins TRBV11-2 to TRBJ1-3; no definite D call. The CDR3 consists of 16 residues. V was clipped by 1 base and J by 0 bases, with 10 bases between them. Germline CDR1 and CDR2: SGHAT and FQNNGV. The CDR3 spells CASSLGAGDSGNTIYF. The DNA for the CDR3 is TGTGCCAGCAGCTTAGGCGCGGGTGACTCTGGAAACACCATATATTTT.

The chain carries TRBV27 and TRBJ2-1, with D possibly TRBD2 on 6 matching bases. The CDR3 contains 15 residues. Germline V gene lookup returns CDR1 MNHEY and CDR2 SMNVEV (reference sequence). Trimming removed 6 bases from V and 1 base from J, with 13 bases in between. The CDR3 coding sequence is TGTGCCAGCAGCCGGGGTGCGGGATCCTACAATGAGCAGTTCTTC. Protein: CASSRGAGSYNEQFF.